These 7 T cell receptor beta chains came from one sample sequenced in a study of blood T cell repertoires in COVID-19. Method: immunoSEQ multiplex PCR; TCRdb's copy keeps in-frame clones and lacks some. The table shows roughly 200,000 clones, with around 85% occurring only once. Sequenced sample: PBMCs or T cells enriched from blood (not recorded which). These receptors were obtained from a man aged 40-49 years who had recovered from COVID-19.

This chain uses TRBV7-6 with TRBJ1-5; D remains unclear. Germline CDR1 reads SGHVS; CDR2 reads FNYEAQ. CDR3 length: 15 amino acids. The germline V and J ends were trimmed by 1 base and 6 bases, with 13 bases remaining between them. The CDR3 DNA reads TGTGCCAGCAGCTTAGGTACGGGGTCCGGTCAGCCCCAGCATTTT. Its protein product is CASSLGTGSGQPQHF.

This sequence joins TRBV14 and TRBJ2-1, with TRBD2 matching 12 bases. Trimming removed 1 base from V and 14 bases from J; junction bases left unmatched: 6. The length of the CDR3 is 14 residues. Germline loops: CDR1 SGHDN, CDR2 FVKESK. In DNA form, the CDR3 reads TGTGCCAGCAGCCAAGGGAGACTAGCGGGAGATAAGTTCTTC. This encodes CASSQGRLAGDKFF.

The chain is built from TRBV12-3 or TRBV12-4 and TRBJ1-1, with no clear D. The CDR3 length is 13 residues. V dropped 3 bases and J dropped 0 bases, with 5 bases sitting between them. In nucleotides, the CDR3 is TGTGCCAGCAGTTTCGCGGTGAACACTGAAGCTTTCTTT. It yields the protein CASSFAVNTEAFF.

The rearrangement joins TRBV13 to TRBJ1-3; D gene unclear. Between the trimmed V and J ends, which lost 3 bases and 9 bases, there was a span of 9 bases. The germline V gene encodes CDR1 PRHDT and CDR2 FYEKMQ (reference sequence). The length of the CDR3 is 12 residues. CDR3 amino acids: CASSLREGTIYF. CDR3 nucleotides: TGTGCCAGCAGCTTGAGAGAGGGCACCATATATTTT.

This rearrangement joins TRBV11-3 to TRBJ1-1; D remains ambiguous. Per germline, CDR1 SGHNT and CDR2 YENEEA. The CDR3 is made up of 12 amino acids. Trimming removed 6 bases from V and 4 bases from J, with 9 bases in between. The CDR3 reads CASRSPSTEAFF. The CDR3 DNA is TGTGCCAGCAGATCCCCATCCACTGAAGCTTTCTTT.

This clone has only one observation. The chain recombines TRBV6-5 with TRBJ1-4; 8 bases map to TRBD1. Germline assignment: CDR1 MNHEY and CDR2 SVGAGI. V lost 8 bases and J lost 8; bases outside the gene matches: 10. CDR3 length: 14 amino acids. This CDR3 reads CASHPRGRWEKLFF. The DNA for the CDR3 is TGTGCCAGCCACCCCAGGGGGCGTTGGGAAAAACTGTTTTTT.

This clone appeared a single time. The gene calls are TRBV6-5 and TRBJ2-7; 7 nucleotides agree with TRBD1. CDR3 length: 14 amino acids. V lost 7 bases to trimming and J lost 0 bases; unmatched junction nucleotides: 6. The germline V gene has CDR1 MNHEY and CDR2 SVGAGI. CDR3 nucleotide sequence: TGTGCCAGCAAGACCCGGGACAGCTCCTACGAGCAGTACTTC. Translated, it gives CASKTRDSSYEQYF.